This T cell receptor (beta chain) was found in a study of blood T cell repertoires in COVID-19. Background on the study: Sites in the United States, Italy and Spain provided acute and convalescent COVID-19 samples. PBMCs, B-cell-depleted T cells, or T cells were the source of the cDNA or gDNA that made up the material.

This CDR3 region has 16 residues. Germline CDR1 reads KGHDR; CDR2 reads SFDVKD. V lost 7 bases, J lost 2 bases, and 13 bases stayed unmatched. Original processing methods: Researchers report that nucleated cell counts were estimated from reference gene primer amplification. Profiling relied on immunoSEQ multiplex PCR, and the TCRdb table lists in-frame clones only, not all of them. That table is the source of V, J and clone size, and D and trimming were worked out from the DNA. The sample includes roughly 82,000 clones, 83% of them seen just once. V is TRBV24-1 and J is TRBJ2-7, with 7 nucleotides matching TRBD1. This sequence was found in a woman in her fifties or sixties with acute or convalescent COVID-19. Specimen: peripheral blood. CDR3 region: CATSGTGTAEPYEQYF. Here the CDR3 DNA reads TGTGCCACCAGCGGGACCGGGACAGCCGAACCCTACGAGCAGTACTTC.